This T cell receptor (beta chain) was sequenced in a study of T-cell reconstitution after alpha-beta-depleted transplantation in children (dated by TCRdb to 2016 to 2017). A note on the overall study: T-cell immune reconstitution after TCRalphabeta/CD19-depleted allogeneic hematopoietic cell transplantation in children was quantitatively tracked in the study by means of TCR repertoire profiling. Overall study outcomes, separate from this receptor: The frequencies of hyperexpanded clones fell over the following months, and after one year, T-cell counts and TCRbeta diversity were mostly attributed to newly produced T cells. The apparently early recovery of alphabetaT-cell counts about two months after transplant reportedly depended on only several hundred rapidly expanded clones that came from non-depleted graft cells. The high TCRbeta diversity at day 60 in some patients was ascribed to recipient T cells and intrathymic progenitors that had survived conditioning.

Libraries were built with PCR. Instrument on record: Illumina HiSeq 2500. To normalize quantification of the TCRbeta repertoire, the TCR libraries were built with molecular barcoding that relied on unique molecular identifiers. TCRdb trimmed public reads at Q25 via fastp, called clones via MiXCR and kept in-frame beta chains. Identical CDR3 proteins give one entry, which carries the most common genes and DNA. The sample has 450,000 to 550,000 distinct CDR3 sequences on record, roughly 11% of them singletons. The leading ten clones occupy about 14% of the sample. Reading the label with the study, this specimen's treatment or condition is: allogeneic hematopoietic cell transplantation with graft depleted of TCRalphabeta T cells and CD19 B cells. The children who served as transplant recipients had been given grafts of TCRalphabeta/CD19-depleted allogeneic hematopoietic cells. This clonotype was detected a few times. Its antigen has not been determined. The input lacks base qualities; no much larger clone sits a single base away.

Material: PBMCs, mostly from graft donor cells, obtained 180 days after TCRalphabeta/CD19-depleted stem cell transplant. The sequence came from a female patient aged 2 to 10 who had a stem cell transplant for aplastic anemia, so the T cells may come from the graft donor.

The nucleotide sequence is TGTGCCAGCAGCCCCCCGACTAGCGGCAATGAGCAGTTCTTC. Its amino acids are CASSPPTSGNEQFF. The receptor chain draws on TRBV7-2 and TRBJ2-1; a stretch of 9 junction bases matches TRBD2. The germline V gene yields SGHTA for CDR1 and FQGNSA for CDR2. Trimming removed 5 bases from V and 6 bases from J; the gene matches leave 5 bases unexplained. Taken from cysteine to phenylalanine, the CDR3 has 14 residues. Only the CDR3 DNA stays, 42 bases, in frame from base 1.